This T cell receptor (beta chain) originates from a study of OX40 agonist ivuxolimab in advanced cancers. The wider study: Dose-escalation patients were diagnosed with hepatocellular carcinoma, melanoma, renal cell cancer or head and neck cancer. Past anti-PD-1, anti-PD-L1 or anti-CTLA-4 therapy was accepted, and 40% to 50% had received some.

Overall study results and limits: There were, on average, more expanded clones in CD8+ T cells than in CD4+. It was not determined which antigens were specifically recognized by the peripheral T cells that had undergone clonal expansion.

Libraries were prepared by immunoSEQ multiplex PCR; TCRdb keeps only in-frame clonotypes and omits some of them. The repertoire consists of about 51,000 clones, with around 82% occurring once and the leading ten covering around 2.9%. Regarding this clone: Its target is not known.

This CDR3 has 12 residues. Germline V gene lookup returns CDR1 SGHAT and CDR2 FQNNGV. The V gene lost 5 bases and the J gene lost 4 bases, with 8 bases spanning the gap. This TCR came from an adult with an advanced solid tumor such as melanoma, head and neck, liver or kidney cancer. Sequences were derived from CD4+ or CD8+ T cells sorted from blood, sampled in a trial of the OX40 agonist ivuxolimab. The gene calls are TRBV11-2 and TRBJ1-2; D unresolved. The CDR3 bases are TGTGCCAGCAGCGGACGGACCTATGGCTACACCTTC. Translation: CASSGRTYGYTF.